What follows describes a single T cell receptor beta chain. TCRdb passed the 5' RACE reads through MiXCR, listing each CDR3 protein once. The sample lists under 20,000 distinct CDR3 sequences, under 20% occurring once. The data are from a study of spatial heterogeneity in lung cancer. This sample's time point: sample taken at primary tumor resection. Researchers sequenced whole RNA taken from tumor, nontumor lung or frozen PBMC without sorting. Germline-derived CDR1 and CDR2 are SQVTM and ANQGSEA. CDR3 length: 13 residues. V lost 5 bases and J 9 bases, leaving 19 bases between the germline ends. This receptor was obtained from a male donor with early-stage non-small cell lung cancer. The specimen was PBMCs, collected at surgery. The chain couples TRBV29-1 to TRBJ1-1; a weak D match, TRBD1 (6 bases). CDR3 in amino acids: CSVRAGAAGKAFF. As DNA, the CDR3 is TGCAGCGTTCGAGCGGGGGCCGCGGGGAAAGCTTTCTTT.